The clone carrying this T cell receptor (beta chain) has ten or more counts. What it recognizes is unknown. RNA transcripts were the template, and TCR beta CDR3 regions were amplified from them. RT-PCR with HTBI primers came first, then second-round multiplex PCR. TCRdb redid the calling of the multiplex PCR reads with MiXCR, one entry per CDR3 protein. The table shows 500,000 to 700,000 distinct CDR3 sequences, with 22% occurring only once. The data originate from a study of Graves' ophthalmopathy and Graves' hyperthyroidism. Study results and caveats: Classification of ophthalmopathy versus stable hyperthyroidism by a 13-signature model yielded around 90% sensitivity and 75% to 84% specificity.

The germline V gene has CDR1 MNHNS and CDR2 SASEGT. The CDR3 is 15 residues long. The V and J ends lost 6 bases and 4 bases, in that order; junction bases with no gene match: 7. Stable hyperthyroidism meant no ophthalmopathy within 18 months of follow-up. Clinicians made diagnoses from clinical symptoms, serum thyroxine, TRAb, thyroid ultrasound and orbital computed tomography. This clonotype originated in a woman aged 18-29 years with stable Graves' hyperthyroidism. Some clones in this sample may be carry-over from other donors' samples. The sequenced sample consisted of peripheral blood. The rearrangement joins TRBV6-1 to TRBJ1-2, with TRBD1 matching 11 bases. The CDR3 reads CASSDGTGGSYGYTF. The CDR3 DNA reads TGTGCCAGCAGCGATGGGACAGGGGGTTCCTATGGCTACACCTTC.